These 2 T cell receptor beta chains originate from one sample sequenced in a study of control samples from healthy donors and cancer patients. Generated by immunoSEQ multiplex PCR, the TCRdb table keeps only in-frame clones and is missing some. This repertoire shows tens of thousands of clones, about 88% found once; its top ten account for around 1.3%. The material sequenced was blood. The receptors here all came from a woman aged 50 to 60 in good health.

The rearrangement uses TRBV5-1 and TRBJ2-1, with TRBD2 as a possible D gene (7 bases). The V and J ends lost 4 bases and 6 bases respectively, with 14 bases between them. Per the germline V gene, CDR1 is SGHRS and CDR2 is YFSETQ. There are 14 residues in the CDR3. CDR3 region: CASSPQGRVNEQFF. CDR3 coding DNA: TGCGCCAGCAGCCCCCAGGGGAGGGTCAATGAGCAGTTCTTC.

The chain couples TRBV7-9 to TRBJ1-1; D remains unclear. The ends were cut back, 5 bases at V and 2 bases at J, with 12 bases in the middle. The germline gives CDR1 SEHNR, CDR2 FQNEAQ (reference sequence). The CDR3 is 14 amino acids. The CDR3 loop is CASSLIGRNTEAFF. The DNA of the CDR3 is TGTGCCAGCAGCCTCATCGGGAGAAACACTGAAGCTTTCTTT. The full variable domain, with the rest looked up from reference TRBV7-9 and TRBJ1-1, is DTGVSQNPRHKITKRGQNVTFRCDPISEHNRLYWYRQTLGQGPEFLTYFQNEAQLEKSRLLSDRFSAERPKGSFSTLEIQRTEQGDSAMYLCASSLIGRNTEAFFGQGTRLTVV.